This T cell receptor beta chain was identified in a study of T-cell memory formation after mild COVID-19. For the study at large: Clustering of TCRs was largely donor specific.

The study's findings and limits: Day 15 to 85 contracting clones showed balanced CD4/CD8; later expanders leaned CD4+. Researchers found some responding clones in pre-infection memory, a sign that cross-reactive memory joined.

With regard to this clonotype: Its antigen is not known.

5'RACE with constant-segment primers yielded barcoded, UMI-tagged TCR alpha and TCR beta cDNA libraries. TCRdb fed the 5' RACE reads into MiXCR, producing one record per CDR3 protein. This table has under 300,000 distinct CDR3 sequences, 8% to 10% appearing once. Germline V gives CDR1 MNHEY, CDR2 SMNVEV (reference sequence). The junction had 6 bases not matched to a gene; V was cut back by 4 bases and J by 0 bases. The CDR3 is made up of 16 amino acids. The chain uses TRBV27 and TRBJ2-5; TRBD2 agrees at 9 bases. This clonotype was obtained from a man younger than 30 who had mild COVID-19 (a few samples of this study predate the infection). Cell type and time point are not known. Sequencing input: PBMCs or a T cell subset sorted from them (not recorded which). CDR3 DNA sequence: TGTGCCAGCAGTTCCAGGGCTAGCGGGGACCAAGAGACCCAGTACTTC. It is translated as CASSSRASGDQETQYF.